A single sample is the source of the 18 T cell receptor beta chains below, sequenced in a study of long-term antiretroviral therapy in people with HIV. The run of the v3.0 immunoSEQ assay was at survey level. Libraries were prepared by immunoSEQ multiplex PCR; TCRdb keeps only in-frame clonotypes and omits some of them. The data hold nearly 25,000 clones, with 84% observed a single time. Sample: unsorted PBMCs, taken 3 years after starting antiretroviral therapy. The receptors were sampled from a man aged 50 or older with HIV.

The V gene is TRBV6-5, the J gene TRBJ2-3, with D possibly matching TRBD2 (5 bases). The CDR3 contains 16 residues. With 0 bases removed from V and 5 bases from J, the gap between germline ends came to 15 bases. Germline V CDR1 and CDR2: MNHEY, SVGAGI. This chain's CDR3 is CASSYSWLALQDTQYF. In nucleotides, the CDR3 is TGTGCCAGCAGTTACTCGTGGCTAGCTCTTCAAGATACGCAGTATTTT.

The chain employs TRBV10-3 and TRBJ2-7, with D perhaps given as TRBD1 or TRBD2 (5 bases each). Germline V gives CDR1 ENHRY, CDR2 SYGVKD. The CDR3 is made up of 15 amino acids. Trimming shortened V by 6 bases and J by 3 bases, and 18 bases separated the two germline ends. The CDR3 spells CAIRLNRDGYYEQYF. The DNA for the CDR3 is TGTGCCATCAGGCTAAACCGGGACGGCTACTACGAGCAGTACTTC.

This clone appeared a single time. This chain connects TRBV11-2 to TRBJ2-7, with D tentatively TRBD2 (6 bases). Trimming shortened V by 0 bases and J by 3 bases, and 15 bases separated the two germline ends. The CDR3 loop spans 16 amino acids. Germline CDR1 reads SGHAT; CDR2 reads FQNNGV. CDR3 protein: CASSLEGLATIYEQYF. Here the CDR3 DNA reads TGTGCCAGCAGCTTAGAGGGGCTAGCGACGATCTACGAGCAGTACTTC.

CDR3 coding DNA: TGTGCCAGCAGCGTAGGTCCAACTAATGAAAAACTGTTTTTT. Translated: CASSVGPTNEKLFF. V is TRBV9 and J is TRBJ1-4; D gene uncertain. The CDR3 runs 14 residues. In germline, CDR1 is SGDLS, CDR2 YYNGEE. Deletions cut 0 bases from V and 0 bases from J, with 3 bases between. The variable domain in full, with the rest retrieved from reference TRBV9 and TRBJ1-4, is DSGVTQTPKHLITATGQRVTLRCSPRSGDLSVYWYQQSLDQGLQFLIQYYNGEERAKGNILERFSAQQFPDLHSELNLSSLELGDSALYFCASSVGPTNEKLFFGSGTQLSVL.

The CDR3 DNA follows: TGTGCCTGGAGTGGCGTCTACAATGAGCAGTTCTTC. Protein product: CAWSGVYNEQFF. This chain links TRBV30 with TRBJ2-1; unclear D gene. There are 12 residues in the CDR3. Germline values: CDR1 GTSNPN, CDR2 SVGIG (reference sequence). V shed 1 base and J shed 3 bases, with 4 bases lying between them.

The chain uses TRBV5-1 and TRBJ2-7; 8 nucleotides line up with TRBD2. Germline V gives CDR1 SGHRS, CDR2 YFSETQ. The CDR3 extends over 17 amino acids. The junction had 10 bases not matched to a gene; V was cut back by 1 base and J by 1 base. CDR3 bases: TGCGCCAGCAGCTTGTATCCATCTTTAGCGGGGTCCTACGAGCAGTACTTC. Translation: CASSLYPSLAGSYEQYF.

The chain employs TRBV11-2 and TRBJ2-3; D is unresolved. V was cut by 3 bases and J by 1 base, with 11 bases left in between. This CDR3 spans 15 amino acids. Germline CDR1 reads SGHAT; CDR2 reads FQNNGV. CDR3 in amino acids: CASSFRFRGTDTQYF. CDR3 bases: TGTGCCAGCAGCTTCCGCTTTAGGGGCACAGATACGCAGTATTTT.

The chain links TRBV4-3 to TRBJ2-2; D ambiguous. CDR1 is LGHNA and CDR2 is YSLEER in the germline V gene. This CDR3 region has 11 residues. V lost 5 bases and J lost 5, with 3 bases in between. The CDR3, as DNA: TGCGCCAGCAGCAAAACCGGGGAGCTGTTTTTT. Its protein product is CASSKTGELFF.

On this clone: The junction departs from germline at one end; a sequencing error may be responsible. V and J are TRBV12-5 and TRBJ2-7; TRBD1 matches 12 bases. The CDR3 loop spans 14 amino acids. Germline CDR1 reads LGHNT; CDR2 reads FRNRAP. CDR3 DNA sequence: TGTGCTAGTGGTGCCGGGACAGGGGGCGGTTCGCTTCACTTC. Its translation is CASGAGTGGGSLHF. Full variable domain (remainder filled in from reference TRBV12-5 and TRBJ2-7): DARVTQTPRHKVTEMGQEVTMRCQPILGHNTVFWYRQTMMQGLELLAYFRNRAPLDDSGMPKDRFSAEMPDATLATLKIQPSEPRDSAVYFCASGAGTGGGSLHFGPGTRLTVT.

The chain joins TRBV5-1 to TRBJ2-7; 7 positions agree with TRBD2. This CDR3 comprises 16 residues. The germline V gene encodes CDR1 SGHRS and CDR2 YFSETQ. V shed 0 bases, J shed 3 bases, and the junction held 9 bases outside the gene matches. The CDR3 reads CASSLAGARDYYEQYF. The CDR3 nucleotides are TGCGCCAGCAGCTTGGCCGGGGCGAGGGACTACTACGAGCAGTACTTC.

The chain couples TRBV6-1 to TRBJ1-1, with no clear D. This CDR3 has 13 residues. Germline V lookup: CDR1 MNHNS, CDR2 SASEGT. Trimming shortened V by 7 bases and J by 0 bases, and 9 bases separated the two germline ends. The CDR3 DNA sequence: TGTGCCAGCATTAAGCCGATGAACACTGAAGCTTTCTTT. Encoded protein: CASIKPMNTEAFF.

The chain links TRBV19 to TRBJ2-2; 7 bases fit TRBD1. V lost 5 bases to trimming and J lost 6 bases; unmatched junction nucleotides: 3. Germline assignment: CDR1 LNHDA and CDR2 SQIVND (reference sequence). The CDR3 has 13 amino acids. The CDR3 DNA follows: TGTGCCAGTAGTGCCACAGGGGCCGGGGAGCTGTTTTTT. It yields the protein CASSATGAGELFF.

This chain connects TRBV9 to TRBJ2-1; TRBD2 is a possible D gene (5 bases). The V and J ends lost 0 bases and 0 bases respectively, with 13 bases between them. Germline CDR1 SGDLS, CDR2 YYNGEE. The CDR3 extends over 17 amino acids. This CDR3 reads CASSVGGFSSSYNEQFF. The CDR3 bases are TGTGCCAGCAGCGTAGGAGGGTTTTCAAGCTCCTACAATGAGCAGTTCTTC.

This rearrangement joins TRBV7-9 to TRBJ2-1; D ambiguous. Germline lookup yields CDR1 SEHNR and CDR2 FQNEAQ (reference sequence). This CDR3 spans 17 amino acids. Trimming removed 5 bases at V and 0 bases at J, with 17 bases between. CDR3 loop: CASSPSGPQSSYNEQFF. CDR3 coding DNA: TGTGCCAGCAGCCCCTCAGGACCCCAGAGCTCCTACAATGAGCAGTTCTTC.

This clone was counted once. This chain links TRBV11-2 with TRBJ2-1; 14 bases fit TRBD2. This CDR3 region has 15 residues. V trimming: 6 bases; J trimming: 10 bases; junction bases outside the gene matches: 8. Per the germline V gene, CDR1 is SGHAT and CDR2 is FQNNGV. The CDR3 DNA reads TGTGCCAGCAGACGAGCAGGACTAGCGGGGGGAGAGCAGTTCTTC. It is translated as CASRRAGLAGGEQFF.

The CDR3 spells CASSQENLAGSLEQYF. CDR3 DNA sequence: TGCGCCAGCAGCCAAGAGAATCTAGCGGGATCTCTCGAGCAGTACTTC. This chain links TRBV4-1 with TRBJ2-7, with 9 bases lining up with TRBD2. This CDR3 has 16 amino acids. V lost 0 bases, J lost 6 bases, and 9 bases stayed unmatched. CDR1 is MGHRA, CDR2 YSYEKL, per germline.

This clone was recorded once. V gene TRBV7-4 combines with J gene TRBJ2-7; 8 positions agree with TRBD1. The CDR3 is 15 residues long. Trimming cost V 3 bases and J 2 bases; bases outside gene matches: 6. CDR1 and CDR2 from the germline V gene are SGHVT and SQSDAQ. CDR3 nucleotides: TGTGCCAGCAGCTTCGACAGGGGTAATACCTACGAGCAGTACTTC. The encoded protein is CASSFDRGNTYEQYF.

This clone was seen once. The gene calls are TRBV28 and TRBJ1-1; the match to TRBD1 covers 11 bases. Germline V CDR1 and CDR2: MDHEN, SYDVKM. V trimming: 2 bases; J trimming: 4 bases; junction bases outside the gene matches: 0. CDR3 length: 14 residues. The chain's CDR3 is CASSLGTGGTEAFF. In nucleotides, the CDR3 is TGTGCCAGCAGTTTAGGGACAGGGGGCACTGAAGCTTTCTTT. The whole variable domain, filled in from reference TRBV28 and TRBJ1-1, reads DVKVTQSSRYLVKRTGEKVFLECVQDMDHENMFWYRQDPGLGLRLIYFSYDVKMKEKGDIPEGYSVSREKKERFSLILESASTNQTSMYLCASSLGTGGTEAFFGQGTRLTVV.